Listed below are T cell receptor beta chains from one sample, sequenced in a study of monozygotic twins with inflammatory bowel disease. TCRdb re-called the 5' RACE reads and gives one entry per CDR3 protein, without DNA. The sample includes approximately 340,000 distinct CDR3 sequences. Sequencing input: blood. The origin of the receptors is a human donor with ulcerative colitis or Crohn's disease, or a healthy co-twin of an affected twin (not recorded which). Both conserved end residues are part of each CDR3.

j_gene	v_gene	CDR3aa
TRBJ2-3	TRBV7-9	CASSPTIYTDTQYF
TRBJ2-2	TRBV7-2	CASSLSGTNTGELFF
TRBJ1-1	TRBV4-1	CASSQKPSGSLVNTEAFF
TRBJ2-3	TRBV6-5	CASGAPTDTQYF
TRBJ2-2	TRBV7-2	CASSLYLGGTGELFF
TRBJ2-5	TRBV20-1	CSVPRRRGETQYF
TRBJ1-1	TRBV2	CASSYTGGSGTEAFF
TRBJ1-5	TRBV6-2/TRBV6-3	CASSDRGTGSQPQHF
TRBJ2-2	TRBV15	CATSSNPLAILTGELFF
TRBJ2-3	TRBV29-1	CSAGGPLGQGRDTQYF
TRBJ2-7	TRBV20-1	CSACIDRGSYEQYF
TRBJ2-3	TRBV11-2	CASSFNRGGTDTQYF
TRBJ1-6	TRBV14	CASSQGRDTYSPLHF
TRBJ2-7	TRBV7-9	CASNPGQATYEQYF
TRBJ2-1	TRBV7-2	CASRMGGSYNEQFF
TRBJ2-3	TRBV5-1	CASSLPSSSDTQYF
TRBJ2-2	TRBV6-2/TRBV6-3	CASSYVSSGGTGELFF
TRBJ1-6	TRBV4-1	CASSPGTGQTSPLHF
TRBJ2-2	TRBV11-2	CASSLVAGTGELFF
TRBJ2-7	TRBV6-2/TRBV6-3	CASSFPGQGKYEQYF
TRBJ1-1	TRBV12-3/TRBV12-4	CASSPGIMNTEAFF
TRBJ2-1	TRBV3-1	CASSQGTSGSQNEQFF
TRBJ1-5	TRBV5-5	CASSFGHSNQPQHF
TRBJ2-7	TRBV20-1	CSASADRGNTYEQYF
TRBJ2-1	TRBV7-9	CASSPERNEQFF
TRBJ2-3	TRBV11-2	CASSANRGRSTDTQYF
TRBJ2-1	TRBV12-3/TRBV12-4	CASSPGGSSGNEQFF
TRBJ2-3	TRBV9	CASSGIKPDTQYF
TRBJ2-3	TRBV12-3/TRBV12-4	CASSFAASPTNTQYF
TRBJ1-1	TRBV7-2	CASSETGANTEAFF
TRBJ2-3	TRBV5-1	CASSLGQSGADTQYF
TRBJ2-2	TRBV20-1	CSARRGANTGELFF
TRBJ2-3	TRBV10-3	CAISDPEPSGLAGGGGSADTQYF
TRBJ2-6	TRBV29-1	CSANSGANVLTF
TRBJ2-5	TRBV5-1	CASRLREWETQYF
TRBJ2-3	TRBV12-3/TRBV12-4	CASSSTGSTDTQYF
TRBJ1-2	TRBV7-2	CASSPDRGGGYTF
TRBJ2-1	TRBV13	CASSLERRGLIIDGQFF
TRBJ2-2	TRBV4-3	CASSQKKGGPNTGELFF
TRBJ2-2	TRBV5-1	CASSLEALTGELFF
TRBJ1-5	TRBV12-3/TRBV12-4	CASSPTGTVNQPQHF
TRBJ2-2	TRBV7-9	CASSFPRDRHTGELFF
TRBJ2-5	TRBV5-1	CASSHLGLAEETQYF
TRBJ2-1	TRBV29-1	CSVDRGQRFNEQFF
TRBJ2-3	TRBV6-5	CASSYSNRDTQYF
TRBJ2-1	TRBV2	CASSERQVKFF
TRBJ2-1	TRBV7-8	CASSRPGTGIDEQFF
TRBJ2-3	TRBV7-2	CASSLDWGLASRRHF
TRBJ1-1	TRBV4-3	CASSQRSATEAFF
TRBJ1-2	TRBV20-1	CSADPGQGYGYTF
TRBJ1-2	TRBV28	CASSYRGANYGYTF
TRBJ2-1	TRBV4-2	CASSRLAGAIYNEQFF
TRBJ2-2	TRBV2	CASRPTQLNTGELFF
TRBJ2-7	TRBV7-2	CASSLGGSWSSYEQYF
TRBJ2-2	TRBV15	CATSNRETGELFF
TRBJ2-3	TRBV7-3	CASSLKRSTDTQYF
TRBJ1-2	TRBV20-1	CSARGPYGYGYTF
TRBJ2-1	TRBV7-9	CASSSDGSEQFF